These 4 T cell receptor beta chains came from one sample sequenced in a study of shared clonotypes between healthy human individuals. TCRdb's table, derived via immunoSEQ multiplex PCR, lists solely in-frame clones and lacks some. The table records 490,000 or so clones, around 80% of them present only once. Sequencing input: PBMCs. These receptors came from a woman in her thirties or forties in good health. Some clones in this sample may be carry-over from other donors' samples.

The chain has TRBV4-1 and TRBJ2-2; D is ambiguous. The CDR3 totals 15 residues. The V and J ends lost 1 base and 6 bases respectively, with 12 bases between them. From germline, CDR1 is MGHRA and CDR2 YSYEKL. The CDR3 nucleotides are TGCGCCAGCAGCCAAGGGATATTGGAACCCGGGGAGCTGTTTTTT. Translated, it gives CASSQGILEPGELFF.

The chain carries TRBV19 and TRBJ2-1, with 13 bases identical to TRBD2. The CDR3 has 16 residues. Germline loops: CDR1 LNHDA, CDR2 SQIVND (reference sequence). The ends lost 9 bases at V and 4 bases at J; junction bases unmatched: 9. CDR3 sequence reads: CASTSPGLAGYNEQFF. DNA of the CDR3: TGTGCCAGCACTTCGCCGGGACTAGCGGGATACAATGAGCAGTTCTTC. Full variable domain (missing parts from reference TRBV19 and TRBJ2-1): DGGITQSPKYLFRKEGQNVTLSCEQNLNHDAMYWYRQDPGQGLRLIYYSQIVNDFQKGDIAEGYSVSREKKESFPLTVTSAQKNPTAFYLCASTSPGLAGYNEQFFGPGTRLTVL.

As for this clone: The identical CDR3 is also encoded by other nucleotide sequences in the sample. V and J are TRBV5-1 and TRBJ1-3; tentatively, D is TRBD1 (5 bases). The CDR3 contains 13 residues. The germline V and J ends were trimmed by 5 bases and 4 bases, with 10 bases remaining between them. The germline gives CDR1 SGHRS, CDR2 YFSETQ. This chain's CDR3 is CASSDSSGNTIYF. The DNA of the CDR3 is TGCGCCAGCAGTGACAGCTCGGGAAACACCATATATTTT.

The gene calls are TRBV28 and TRBJ2-1; D call uncertain. The germline CDR1 and CDR2 sequences are MDHEN and SYDVKM. The CDR3 length is 16 residues. The V and J ends lost 5 bases and 3 bases respectively, with 17 bases between them. The CDR3 protein is CASSPPRVGFYNEQFF. DNA for the CDR3: TGTGCCAGCAGTCCCCCACGGGTTGGATTCTACAATGAGCAGTTCTTC.